The 12 T cell receptor beta chains below were found in one sample sequenced in a study of cytomegalovirus exposure and HLA in healthy donors. The table came from immunoSEQ multiplex PCR; TCRdb's copy has only in-frame clones and leaves some out. The table records hundreds of thousands of clones, about 90% of them present only once. The sequenced sample consisted of PBMCs. The receptor set was obtained from a woman younger than 45 in good health and CMV-seronegative.

J is TRBJ2-3 and V is TRBV6-4; D may be TRBD1 or TRBD2 (6 bases each). The CDR3 consists of 16 residues. V was pared by 0 bases and J by 4 bases, with 14 bases between. The V gene's germline CDR1 is MRHNA and CDR2 SNTAGT. The CDR3 loop reads CASSDSGGQGADTQYF. The DNA of the CDR3 is TGTGCCAGCAGTGACTCGGGGGGCCAAGGCGCAGATACGCAGTATTTT.

In its sample, this clone was seen once. This chain uses TRBV5-1 with TRBJ2-3; D ambiguous. V was shortened by 4 bases and J by 1 base, with 7 bases between the two germline ends. The CDR3 consists of 13 residues. Germline V gene data show CDR1 as SGHRS and CDR2 as YFSETQ. DNA for the CDR3: TGCGCCAGCAGCCACGGTGGCACAGATACGCAGTATTTT. Translation: CASSHGGTDTQYF.

This chain joins TRBV28 and TRBJ2-3, with TRBD2 matching 10 bases. The CDR3 contains 17 residues. The V gene end was trimmed by 3 bases and the J gene end by 2 bases; junction bases not matched to a gene: 8. From germline, CDR1 is MDHEN and CDR2 SYDVKM. CDR3 DNA sequence: TGTGCCAGCAGTTTCTCTAGCGGGAGTGGGGACACAGATACGCAGTATTTT. Amino acids: CASSFSSGSGDTDTQYF.

A remark on this clone: One junction end does not reproduce the germline sequence, and a read error may be involved. The chain is built from TRBV19 and TRBJ2-7, with D possibly being TRBD1 or TRBD2 (5 bases each). The CDR3 has 14 amino acids. Germline CDR1 LNHDA, CDR2 SQIVND (reference sequence). This chain's CDR3 is CAKKRRDHPYEQYF. CDR3 DNA sequence: TGCGCGAAAAAAAGACGGGACCACCCCTACGAGCAGTACTTC.

As concerns this clone: The same CDR3 is also encoded by other DNA sequences in this sample. The gene calls are TRBV27 and TRBJ2-1; 7 bases are a match to TRBD2. Germline V gene sequence: CDR1 MNHEY, CDR2 SMNVEV (reference sequence). The ends lost 2 bases at V and 4 bases at J; junction bases unmatched: 2. The CDR3 runs to 14 residues. As DNA, the CDR3 is TGTGCCAGCAGTTTAGCGGGAGCTTACAATGAGCAGTTCTTC. This gives the protein CASSLAGAYNEQFF.

The chain couples TRBV9 to TRBJ1-1; D is possibly TRBD1 (5 bases). Germline loops: CDR1 SGDLS, CDR2 YYNGEE. The CDR3 is 14 residues long. Trimming removed 2 bases from V and 4 bases from J, with 12 bases in between. CDR3 DNA sequence: TGTGCCAGCAGCGTCGCCGGGGGTATCACTGAAGCTTTCTTT. It translates to CASSVAGGITEAFF.

The genes are TRBV4-1 and TRBJ2-7; 7 nucleotides agree with TRBD2. Unmatched junction bases numbered 5, after V lost 2 bases and J lost 4 bases. In germline, CDR1 is MGHRA, CDR2 YSYEKL. CDR3 size: 14 residues. CDR3 loop: CASSQTGTIYEQYF. CDR3 nucleotide sequence: TGCGCCAGCAGCCAAACGGGGACTATATACGAGCAGTACTTC.

This chain uses TRBV6-6 with TRBJ2-7; D may be TRBD1 (5 bases). Deletions cut 0 bases from V and 4 bases from J, with 13 bases between. The CDR3 spans 15 residues. The germline V gene has CDR1 MNHNY and CDR2 SVGAGI (reference sequence). The CDR3 bases are TGTGCCAGCAGTTACTCGAAGGGGTCGAGTTACGAGCAGTACTTC. Its protein product is CASSYSKGSSYEQYF.

With regard to this clone: Additional DNA sequences in this sample encode the identical CDR3. The chain employs TRBV27 and TRBJ2-7; D is unresolved. The germline CDR1 and CDR2 sequences are MNHEY and SMNVEV (reference sequence). Deletions cut 2 bases from V and 0 bases from J, with 8 bases between. The CDR3 has 14 residues. The CDR3 DNA is TGTGCCAGCAGTTTAGGACGTTCCTCCTACGAGCAGTACTTC. Translating gives CASSLGRSSYEQYF.

V and J are TRBV7-9 and TRBJ2-7; 7 nucleotides match TRBD2. V dropped 5 bases and J dropped 3; count of bases not matched to a gene: 7. Germline lookup yields CDR1 SEHNR and CDR2 FQNEAQ (reference sequence). CDR3 size: 14 residues. CDR3 nucleotide sequence: TGTGCCAGCAGCCCGGGGGGAACCAACTACGAGCAGTACTTC. Its protein is CASSPGGTNYEQYF. Drawing the rest from reference TRBV7-9 and TRBJ2-7, the complete variable domain is DTGVSQNPRHKITKRGQNVTFRCDPISEHNRLYWYRQTLGQGPEFLTYFQNEAQLEKSRLLSDRFSAERPKGSFSTLEIQRTEQGDSAMYLCASSPGGTNYEQYFGPGTRLTVT.

V usage is TRBV6-6 and J usage is TRBJ2-5; 7 bases line up with TRBD2. V shed 5 bases and J 5 bases; nucleotides not matched to a gene: 11. Germline V CDR1 and CDR2: MNHNY, SVGAGI (reference sequence). This CDR3 spans 15 amino acids. CDR3 in amino acids: CASSGPGLQGETQYF. The CDR3 DNA reads as TGTGCCAGCAGTGGACCGGGACTACAAGGGGAGACCCAGTACTTC.

CDR3 bases: TGTGCCAGCAGTTTAGAGCTGAGCTCCTACAATGAGCAGTTCTTC. Amino acids: CASSLELSSYNEQFF. The chain recombines TRBV28 with TRBJ2-1; D is ambiguous. Germline V CDR1 and CDR2: MDHEN, SYDVKM. This CDR3 has 15 residues. The germline V and J ends were trimmed by 2 bases and 0 bases, with 8 bases remaining between them.